The rows below give T cell receptor beta chains drawn from one sample of a study of blood T cells in healthy people across ages. TCRdb reprocessed the 5' RACE reads with MiXCR, giving one entry per CDR3 protein. This table holds about 1.8 million distinct CDR3 sequences, around half found once. Specimen: blood. These receptors came from a woman aged 35 to 49 in good health. Each CDR3 is given with its conserved first and last residue. D genes are given only for firm matches. A row's size may be missing; if present it is once, few, many or a size class.

V gene,J gene,D gene,clone size,CDR3 DNA,CDR3 protein
TRBV29-1,TRBJ2-4,NA,NA,TGCAGCGTTGATGGGCAGGGAGACATTCAGTACTTC,CSVDGQGDIQYF
TRBV28,TRBJ2-3,TRBD1,few,TGTGCCAGCGGGGACAGTCTGAATACGCAGTATTTT,CASGDSLNTQYF
TRBV12-3/TRBV12-4,TRBJ2-1,NA,NA,TGTGCCAGCAGTTTTTCCAGTTACTCCTACAATGAGCAGTTCTTC,CASSFSSYSYNEQFF
TRBV5-1,TRBJ2-1,NA,NA,TGCGCCAGCAGCTCTCCTAATGAGGGTCCCTACAATGAGCAGTTCTTC,CASSSPNEGPYNEQFF
TRBV5-1,TRBJ2-7,NA,few,TGCGCCAGCAGCTTCCTCCCAGCTAGCTCCTACGAGCAGTACTTC,CASSFLPASSYEQYF
TRBV20-1,TRBJ2-1,TRBD2,NA,TGCAGTGCTAGAATTTTAGCGGGGGGGAACAATGAGCAGTTCTTC,CSARILAGGNNEQFF
TRBV10-3,TRBJ2-5,NA,NA,TGTGCCATCAGAGGTCCTTCCTCAACCGAGACCCAGTACTTC,CAIRGPSSTETQYF
TRBV20-1,TRBJ1-2,NA,NA,TGCAGTGCTACAGCGTCTAATGGCTACACCTTC,CSATASNGYTF
TRBV5-1,TRBJ2-3,NA,many,TGTGCCAGCAGTTTAGTTAGCGGAAGCACAGATACGCAGTATTTT,CASSLVSGSTDTQYF
TRBV6-5,TRBJ2-3,NA,few,TGTGCCAGCAGTCAGGTCCGGGAAGCGCAGTATTTT,CASSQVREAQYF
TRBV6-5,TRBJ2-4,NA,few,TGTGCCAGCAGTTACTTAGGGCGGGAACAGTACTTC,CASSYLGREQYF
TRBV28,TRBJ2-7,TRBD2,few,TGTGCCAGCAGTTGGGGGGGAGCGGGGGACTCCTACGAGCAGTACTTC,CASSWGGAGDSYEQYF
TRBV5-6,TRBJ2-7,NA,many,TGTGCCAGCAGTCCAGGACAGTACGAGCAGTACTTC,CASSPGQYEQYF
TRBV7-9,TRBJ2-4,NA,NA,TGTGCCAGCAGCCCGAGGGGTGCGGACATTCAGTACTTC,CASSPRGADIQYF
TRBV6-6,TRBJ2-7,TRBD1,few,TGTGCCAGCAGGGGGCTCGGGACAGGGATGTACGAGCAGTACTTC,CASRGLGTGMYEQYF
TRBV28,TRBJ2-7,NA,NA,TGTGCCAGCAGTCCCTCCCCCACGGCTTACGAGCAGTACTTC,CASSPSPTAYEQYF
TRBV6-2/TRBV6-3,TRBJ2-7,NA,NA,TGTGCCAGCAGTTACGACCCGCGGGGGCTCGACTACGAGCAGTACTTC,CASSYDPRGLDYEQYF
TRBV6-2/TRBV6-3,TRBJ1-5,NA,once,TGTGCCAGTGGAGACGGGCAGCCCCAGCATTTT,CASGDGQPQHF
TRBV5-1,TRBJ2-1,TRBD1,few,TGCGCCAGCAGTATAGCCGACAGGGCCTACAATGAGCAGTTCTTC,CASSIADRAYNEQFF
TRBV25-1,TRBJ2-5,TRBD2,NA,TGTGCCAGCAGTGAATCTCAAGGACTAGCGGGGTGGGAGACCCAGTACTTC,CASSESQGLAGWETQYF
TRBV5-1,TRBJ2-1,NA,NA,TGCGCCAGCAGCGCGAGACCGAACAATGAGCAGTTCTTC,CASSARPNNEQFF
TRBV28,TRBJ2-4,TRBD1,NA,TGTGCCAGCAGTTTGCCTGGACAGGTCGAATCAAACATTCAGTACTTC,CASSLPGQVESNIQYF
TRBV7-2,TRBJ1-2,NA,NA,TGTGCCAGCAGCTTCGAAACCTATGGCTACACCTTC,CASSFETYGYTF
TRBV3-1,TRBJ2-3,TRBD2,NA,TGTGCCAGCAGCCAATCCACGAGGCCTAGCGGGACAACGCAGTATTTT,CASSQSTRPSGTTQYF
TRBV7-9,TRBJ1-4,NA,NA,TGTGCCAGCCAGAGACTACAGGGAATCAGGAATGAAAAACTGTTTTTT,CASQRLQGIRNEKLFF
TRBV4-2,TRBJ2-2,NA,NA,TGTGCCAGCGCCGGGGCAGGGAAAACCGGGGAGCTGTTTTTT,CASAGAGKTGELFF
TRBV20-1,TRBJ2-5,TRBD1,NA,TGCAGTGCTAGACCGGACAGGGAATACGGGACCCAGTACTTC,CSARPDREYGTQYF
TRBV4-3,TRBJ2-2,NA,NA,TGCGCCAGCAGCCAACAGGAGGCAGGGACCGGGGAGCTGTTTTTT,CASSQQEAGTGELFF
TRBV6-5,TRBJ1-2,NA,NA,TGTGCCAGCAGCCCAGGACAGTTCGGTTTCGATGGCTACACCTTC,CASSPGQFGFDGYTF
TRBV2,TRBJ2-7,NA,few,TGTGCCAGCAATAGGACACCCATGGGCGAGCAGTACTTC,CASNRTPMGEQYF
TRBV12-3/TRBV12-4,TRBJ2-5,TRBD2,NA,TGTGCCAGCGCAGGAGCGGGGGGGGAGACCCAGTACTTC,CASAGAGGETQYF
TRBV6-5,TRBJ2-7,NA,NA,TGTGCCAGCAGTTACTTGTTGATCGGGGGAATCGACGAGCAGTACTTC,CASSYLLIGGIDEQYF
TRBV4-1,TRBJ2-7,NA,NA,TGCGCCAGCAGCCACCCAGGGCGGGAGCAGTACTTC,CASSHPGREQYF
TRBV6-5,TRBJ2-3,TRBD1,few,TGTGCCAGCAGTTACATCGGACAGGGGACGCAGTATTTT,CASSYIGQGTQYF
TRBV27,TRBJ2-3,NA,NA,TGTGCCAGCAGCCGCGCTGGGGGGGCCCTAAAGACAGATACGCAGTATTTT,CASSRAGGALKTDTQYF
TRBV27,TRBJ1-2,NA,NA,TGTGCCAGCAGTTTATCGCGGACGACTAACTATGGCTACACCTTC,CASSLSRTTNYGYTF
TRBV19,TRBJ2-1,TRBD2,NA,TGTGCCAGTGAAAGTAGCGGGGGGGTCAGCTCCTACAATGAGCAGTTCTTC,CASESSGGVSSYNEQFF
TRBV4-2,TRBJ2-1,NA,NA,TGTGCCAGCAGCCAGGCCCTTTCCAGTTACAATGAGCAGTTCTTC,CASSQALSSYNEQFF
TRBV10-3,TRBJ1-2,TRBD1,NA,TGTGCCATCAGTGAGACAGGGGGCAATGGCTACACCTTC,CAISETGGNGYTF
TRBV7-9,TRBJ2-7,TRBD1,NA,TGTGCCAGCAGCCCACAAACAGGGGGCCAGTACTTC,CASSPQTGGQYF
TRBV7-9,TRBJ1-4,NA,NA,TGTGCCAGCGGCCGGGGAGAATGGAATGAAAAACTGTTTTTT,CASGRGEWNEKLFF
TRBV3-1,TRBJ2-1,NA,NA,TGTGCCAGCAGCCAAATTCAGGGGGGTATCGATGAGCAGTTCTTC,CASSQIQGGIDEQFF